This T cell receptor (beta chain) was sequenced in a study of chemoradiotherapy in HPV16-positive cancers. Overall study context: A couple of HPV16-positive patients' cells yielded candidate HPV-specific clones and common motifs.

Using immunoSEQ multiplex PCR, the repertoire was profiled, and TCRdb retains in-frame clones only, with some absent. Among approximately 15,000 clones, approximately 80% were seen once, and the ten largest hold more than 8%. Study-level points and caveats: During treatment, candidate HPV-specific clones and E7-related motifs expanded in tumor.

In regard to this clone: Its antigen remains unidentified.

V lost 2 bases and J lost 10, with 16 bases in between. CDR3 size: 15 residues. Germline V gene lookup returns CDR1 SGHRS and CDR2 YFSETQ. The chain combines TRBV5-1 with TRBJ2-6; tentative D call: TRBD1 (6 bases). Sample collection occurred from a patient who underwent chemoradiotherapy. This TCR was sampled from a human donor with HPV-associated anogenital cancer. CDR3 nucleotide sequence: TGCGCCAGCAGCTTCTTCGGGGACACCCCAAACGTCCTGACTTTC. This translates into CASSFFGDTPNVLTF.